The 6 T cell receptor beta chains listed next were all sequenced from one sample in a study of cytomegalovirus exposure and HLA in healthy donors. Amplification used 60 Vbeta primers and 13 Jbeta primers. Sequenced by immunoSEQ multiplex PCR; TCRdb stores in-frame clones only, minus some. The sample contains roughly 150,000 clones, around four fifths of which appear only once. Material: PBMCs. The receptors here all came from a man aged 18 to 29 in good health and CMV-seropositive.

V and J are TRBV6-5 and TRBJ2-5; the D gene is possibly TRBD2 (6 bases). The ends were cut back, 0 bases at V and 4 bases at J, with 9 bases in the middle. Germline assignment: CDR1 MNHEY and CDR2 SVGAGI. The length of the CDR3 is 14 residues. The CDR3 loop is CASSYSGGLETQYF. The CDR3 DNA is TGTGCCAGCAGTTACTCGGGGGGTTTAGAGACCCAGTACTTC.

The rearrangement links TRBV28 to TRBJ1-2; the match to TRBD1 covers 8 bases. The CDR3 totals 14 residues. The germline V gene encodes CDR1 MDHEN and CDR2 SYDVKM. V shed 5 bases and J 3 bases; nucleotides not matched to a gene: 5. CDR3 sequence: CASSLRQGYYGYTF. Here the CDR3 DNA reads TGTGCCAGCAGTCTAAGACAGGGGTACTATGGCTACACCTTC.

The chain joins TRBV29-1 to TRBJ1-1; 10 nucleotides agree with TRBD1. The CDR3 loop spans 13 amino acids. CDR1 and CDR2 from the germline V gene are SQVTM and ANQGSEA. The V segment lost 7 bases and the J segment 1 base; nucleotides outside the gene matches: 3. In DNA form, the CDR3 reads TGCAGCGCGGGGACAGGGGAGAACACTGAAGCTTTCTTT. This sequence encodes CSAGTGENTEAFF.

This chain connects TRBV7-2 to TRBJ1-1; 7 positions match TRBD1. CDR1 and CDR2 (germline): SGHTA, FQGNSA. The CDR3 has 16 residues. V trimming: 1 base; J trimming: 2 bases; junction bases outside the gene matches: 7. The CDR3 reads CASSLVATGVNTEAFF. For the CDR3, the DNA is TGTGCCAGCAGCTTAGTTGCCACAGGGGTTAACACTGAAGCTTTCTTT.

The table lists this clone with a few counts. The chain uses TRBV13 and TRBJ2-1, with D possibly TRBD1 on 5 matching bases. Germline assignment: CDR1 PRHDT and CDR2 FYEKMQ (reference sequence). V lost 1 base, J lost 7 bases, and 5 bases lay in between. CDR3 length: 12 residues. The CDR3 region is CASSLEGNEQFF. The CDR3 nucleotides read TGTGCCAGCAGCTTAGAGGGGAATGAGCAGTTCTTC.

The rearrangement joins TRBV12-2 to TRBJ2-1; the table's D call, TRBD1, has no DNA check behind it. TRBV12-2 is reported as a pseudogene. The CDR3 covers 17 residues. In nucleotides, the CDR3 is TGTGCAAGTCGCTTAGAGGGAGACAGGGGGGCCTACAATGAGCAGTTCTTC. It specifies CASRLEGDRGAYNEQFF.